Listed below are T cell receptor beta chains from one sample, sequenced in a study of identical twins. Each CDR3 protein gets one entry after TCRdb re-called the 5' RACE reads with MiXCR. The table lists about 890,000 distinct CDR3 sequences, around an eighth of them singletons. The data also belong to a second study, concerning yellow fever vaccine responses in identical twins.

Sequencing was performed on PBMCs. Every receptor here comes from a woman aged 18-29 years in good health. Each CDR3 is given without its conserved first and last residue. The order of the fields is D gene, V gene, CDR3 protein. A D gene is named only where the DNA matches it firmly.

>-|TRBV5-5
ASSFTSPTDTQY
>TRBD2|TRBV28
ASSYGLGRDIQY
>TRBD1|TRBV7-8
ASSSYDRADTQY
>-|TRBV12-3/TRBV12-4
ASRASGDLYGYT
>TRBD1|TRBV7-2
ASSSQGVGGYT
>TRBD2|TRBV6-1
ASSPGTSGRIREQF
>-|TRBV12-3/TRBV12-4
ASRTYYNEQF
>-|TRBV15
ATSRERGNQPQH
>-|TRBV4-2
ASSYLSDTQY
>-|TRBV6-1
ASRLDPGGTEAF
>TRBD2|TRBV29-1
SVAGREVSYNEQF
>-|TRBV5-1
ASSLAKDNEQF
>-|TRBV4-1
ASSQKTGRGDGYT
>-|TRBV6-2/TRBV6-3
ASSYSISSPAYEQY
>TRBD2|TRBV7-2
ASSFQKTSGNTGELF
>-|TRBV11-2
ASSPLMGIQETQY
>-|TRBV21-1
ASGGHFHSNQPQH
>TRBD1|TRBV5-1
ASSLSPGLTGDYEQY
>-|TRBV7-8
ASSLLRSIAGELF
>-|TRBV29-1
SAPPNSFSLRYNEQF
>-|TRBV14
ASSPFPAPGGYT
>TRBD2|TRBV7-9
ASSTMVAGGNYNEQF
>-|TRBV7-9
ASSLSVRTEAF
>-|TRBV28
ASGSGNTGELF
>TRBD2|TRBV20-1
SARDWLGLAENTDTQY
>-|TRBV4-2
ASSQEWVPVDIQY
>TRBD2|TRBV12-3/TRBV12-4
ASSPLAGGEGEQF